The clone carrying this T cell receptor beta chain was seen only a few times. Its target is not known. This sample was taken from a study of T-cell memory formation after mild COVID-19. TCRdb recomputed calls from the 5' RACE reads with MiXCR, one row per CDR3 protein. Of 340,000 or so distinct CDR3 sequences in the sample, approximately 13% were seen once. Study-wide points: Clones shrinking between day 15 and 85 showed a balanced CD4/CD8 split, and those that grew later tilted toward CD4+. Contracting CD8+ clones were enriched in EMRA, CD4+ mainly in CM and EM.

The CDR3 is 13 residues long. The V end was cut by 6 bases, the J end by 3 bases, with 11 bases between. Looked up from germline, CDR1 is MNHEY and CDR2 is SVGAGI. The sample taken for sequencing was PBMCs or a T cell subset sorted from them (not recorded which). The rearrangement joins TRBV6-5 to TRBJ1-2; D perhaps matches TRBD1 (5 bases). The TCR originated in a man younger than 30 who had mild COVID-19 (a few samples of this study predate the infection). Cell type and time point are not known. The CDR3 bases are TGTGCCAGCAGGCCCAAGGGACACTATGGCTACACCTTC. It specifies CASRPKGHYGYTF.